These T cell receptor beta chains were read from a single sample in a study of shared clonotypes between healthy human individuals. TCRdb's copy holds only in-frame clones and misses some; the assay was immunoSEQ multiplex PCR. Of over 2 million clones listed, roughly 96% were seen once; the top ten hold about 0.13%. Sequencing input: naive CD4+ T cells sorted from blood. The source of these receptors is a man younger than 35 in good health. The CDR3 runs from the conserved cysteine through the conserved F or W. D genes are given only for firm matches. A row's size may be missing; if present it is once, few, many or a size class.

clone size,J gene,V gene,D gene,CDR3 DNA,CDR3 protein
-,TRBJ1-1,TRBV15,-,TGTGCCACCAGCAGAGTAGAAGGGACAAACACTGAAGCTTTCTTT,CATSRVEGTNTEAFF
-,TRBJ2-7,TRBV4-1,TRBD2,TGCGCCAGCAGCTTGACTAGCGCCTCCTACGAGCAGTACTTC,CASSLTSASYEQYF
-,TRBJ1-2,TRBV28,-,TGTGCCAGCAGCCCCACCTCCTTCTATGGCTACACCTTC,CASSPTSFYGYTF
-,TRBJ2-1,TRBV6-5,TRBD1,TGTGCCAGCAGTTACTCCGGACAGGGGGCCTACAATGAGCAGTTCTTC,CASSYSGQGAYNEQFF
-,TRBJ1-2,TRBV11-2,-,TGTGCCAGCAGCTTAGATCCTGGCCGGGACTATGGCTACACCTTC,CASSLDPGRDYGYTF
-,TRBJ2-7,TRBV6-6,TRBD2,TGTGCCAGCAGTAACCGACTAGCGGGAGTCCACGAGCAGTACTTC,CASSNRLAGVHEQYF
-,TRBJ2-7,TRBV7-2,-,TGTGCCAGCAGCTTCGACAGCCCCTCCTACGAGCAGTACTTC,CASSFDSPSYEQYF
-,TRBJ2-7,TRBV7-8,TRBD1,TGTGCCAGCAGCTTAGATCGGACAGGCGTCTACGAGCAGTACTTC,CASSLDRTGVYEQYF
-,TRBJ2-7,TRBV5-1,TRBD1,TGCGCCAGCAGCCCGAGACAGGGAAGTATCCACGAGCAGTACTTC,CASSPRQGSIHEQYF
-,TRBJ2-3,TRBV19,-,TGTGCCAGTACCGCCAAAGCGGGCCTGGCAGATACGCAGTATTTT,CASTAKAGLADTQYF
-,TRBJ1-3,TRBV30,-,TGTGCCTGGGGACTGACCTCTGGAAACACCATATATTTT,CAWGLTSGNTIYF
-,TRBJ2-7,TRBV6-5,-,TGTGCCAGCAGTTACTCTGGCAGCTACGAGCAGTACTTC,CASSYSGSYEQYF
-,TRBJ2-1,TRBV7-9,-,TGTGCCAGCAGCTTAGTGCCTAGCTCCTACAATGAGCAGTTCTTC,CASSLVPSSYNEQFF
-,TRBJ2-1,TRBV29-1,-,TGCAGCGTTGATGCGGGGACCTACAATGAGCAGTTCTTC,CSVDAGTYNEQFF
-,TRBJ2-1,TRBV28,TRBD1,TGTGCCAGCAGTTGGACAGGGGGTGTTGTCTATGAGCAGTTCTTC,CASSWTGGVVYEQFF
-,TRBJ2-5,TRBV6-5,TRBD2,TGTGCCAGCAGCCGGGGGGGGGAGACCCAGTACTTC,CASSRGGETQYF
-,TRBJ2-3,TRBV4-3,-,TGCGCCAGCAGCCAAGGGTTAGGGGGCACAGATACGCAGTATTTT,CASSQGLGGTDTQYF
-,TRBJ2-7,TRBV7-8,-,TGTGCCAGCAGCCAAGGAGTCTCCTACGAGCAGTACTTC,CASSQGVSYEQYF
-,TRBJ1-2,TRBV6-1,TRBD1,TGTGCCAGCAGTCATCTGACAGGGACCTATGGCTACACCTTC,CASSHLTGTYGYTF
few,TRBJ2-7,TRBV11-2,TRBD1,TGTGCCAGCAGCCCCTCAGGGGGTAGCTCCTACGAGCAGTACTTC,CASSPSGGSSYEQYF
-,TRBJ2-7,TRBV7-2,-,TGTGCCAGCAGCTTAGTCCGGACTGGCTACGAGCAGTACTTC,CASSLVRTGYEQYF
once,TRBJ1-2,TRBV2,-,TGTGCCAGCAGTGAGCAGGGCGGCTATGGCTACACCTTC,CASSEQGGYGYTF
-,TRBJ1-6,TRBV30,-,TGTGCCTGGAGTGGAGAGTTAGCCACTTCACCCCTCCACTTT,CAWSGELATSPLHF
-,TRBJ1-3,TRBV5-6,-,TGTGCCAGCAGCTCTCGGACTGGAAACACCATATATTTT,CASSSRTGNTIYF
-,TRBJ2-5,TRBV7-8,-,TGTGCCAGCAGCCTGCGGGACCCACCTAGGGAGACCCAGTACTTC,CASSLRDPPRETQYF
-,TRBJ1-1,TRBV28,-,TGTGCCAGCAGTTCCTCGGAGGGCGCTGGCACTGAAGCTTTCTTT,CASSSSEGAGTEAFF
-,TRBJ2-2,TRBV7-2,-,TGTGCCAGCAGCCCTACGACAGTGAGCAACGGGGAGCTGTTTTTT,CASSPTTVSNGELFF
-,TRBJ2-2,TRBV5-1,-,TGCGCCAGCAGCTTGGCAATCGGCAGGGGAGACACCGGGGAGCTGTTTTTT,CASSLAIGRGDTGELFF
once,TRBJ2-7,TRBV21-1,-,TGTGCCAGCAGCAACACCTCCGGGTACCTCTCCTACGAGCAGTACTTC,CASSNTSGYLSYEQYF